The rows below give T cell receptor beta chains drawn from one sample of a study of early T cells in non-severe SARS-CoV-2 infection. TCRdb used MiXCR to reprocess the 5' RACE reads, holding one entry per CDR3 protein. In the table there are more than 25,000 distinct CDR3 sequences, 5% to 5.5% of which are singletons. Material: whole blood. Every receptor here comes from an adult who was a healthcare worker with PCR-confirmed SARS-CoV-2 infection or an uninfected control (not recorded which). The CDR3 runs from the conserved cysteine through the conserved F or W. The D gene is left open where the match is weak. The listing skips clone size in some rows; elsewhere it reads once, few, many or a size class.

>14|TRBV5-1|few|NA|TRBJ2-1
CASSLEPEYNEQFF
TGCGCCAGCAGCTTGGAGCCAGAGTACAATGAGCAGTTCTTC
>14|TRBV18|many|NA|TRBJ2-5
CASSHRDTQETQYF
TGTGCCAGCTCACACCGGGACACCCAAGAGACCCAGTACTTC
>16|TRBV12-1|many|NA|TRBJ2-2
CASSFGGGTATGELFF
NA
>12|TRBV11-2|many|NA|TRBJ1-2
CASSQPPFSYTF
TGTGCCAGCAGTCAACCCCCGTTCAGCTACACCTTC
>14|TRBV18|few|NA|TRBJ2-7
CASSPRDVGYEQYF
TGTGCCAGCTCACCCCGGGACGTCGGCTACGAGCAGTACTTC
>12|TRBV7-9|NA|NA|TRBJ2-1
CASSLPDNEQFF
TGTGCCAGCAGCCTACCAGACAATGAGCAGTTCTTC
>16|TRBV28|few|TRBD2|TRBJ2-1
CASSFSAGGTDNEQFF
TGTGCCAGCAGTTTTTCCGCGGGAGGGACGGACAATGAGCAGTTCTTC
>14|TRBV7-9|many|TRBD2|TRBJ2-3
CAGTSGRASDTQYF
TGTGCCGGAACTAGCGGGAGGGCCTCGGATACGCAGTATTTT
>13|TRBV12-3/TRBV12-4|NA|NA|TRBJ2-3
CASSSGRPDTQYF
TGTGCCAGCAGTTCAGGGAGGCCAGATACGCAGTATTTT
>13|TRBV29-1|many|NA|TRBJ2-3
CSVERQGTDTQYF
TGCAGCGTTGAAAGGCAGGGGACAGATACGCAGTATTTT
>14|TRBV7-6|many|TRBD1|TRBJ2-5
CASSVGQGLETQYF
TGTGCCAGCAGCGTCGGACAGGGATTGGAGACCCAGTACTTC
>16|TRBV11-2|many|TRBD1|TRBJ1-5
CASSRPMGQSNQPQHF
TGTGCCAGCAGCCGTCCTATGGGACAGAGCAATCAGCCCCAGCATTTT
>14|TRBV28|many|TRBD1|TRBJ2-3
CASDTTGSTDTQYF
TGTGCCAGCGACACGACAGGGAGCACAGATACGCAGTATTTT
>15|TRBV10-1|NA|TRBD2|TRBJ2-1
CASSAGTSGENEQFF
TGCGCCAGCAGCGCCGGGACTAGCGGGGAGAATGAGCAGTTCTTC
>15|TRBV2|few|NA|TRBJ1-1
CASSPFIRGNTEAFF
TGTGCCAGCAGCCCTTTCATCCGAGGGAACACTGAAGCTTTCTTT
>13|TRBV6-2/TRBV6-3|NA|NA|TRBJ1-1
CASRSLGDTEAFF
TGTGCCAGCAGATCTCTAGGGGACACTGAAGCTTTCTTT
>11|TRBV12-3/TRBV12-4|few|NA|TRBJ1-2
CASSLQYGYTF
TGTGCCAGCAGTTTGCAATATGGCTACACCTTC
>16|TRBV5-5|NA|NA|TRBJ2-7
CASRPLGQTDSYEQYF
TGTGCCAGCAGACCCCTCGGACAGACTGATTCCTACGAGCAGTACTTC
>15|TRBV2|medium-sized|TRBD1|TRBJ1-6
CASSMGQLYNSPLHF
TGTGCCAGCAGCATGGGACAGCTTTATAATTCACCCCTCCACTTT
>18|TRBV29-1|many|TRBD1|TRBJ2-3
CSARILDRGSGSADTQYF
TGCAGCGCCCGGATACTGGACAGGGGTAGCGGGTCGGCAGATACGCAGTATTTT
>13|TRBV10-3|medium-sized|NA|TRBJ1-2
CAISVDSRYGYTF
TGTGCCATCAGTGTAGACAGCCGGTATGGCTACACCTTC
>12|TRBV20-1|many|TRBD1|TRBJ2-7
CSARQGGYEQYF
TGCAGTGCCCGACAGGGCGGCTACGAGCAGTACTTC
>13|TRBV14|few|NA|TRBJ2-2
CASREQGTGELFF
TGTGCCAGCAGGGAACAGGGTACCGGGGAGCTGTTTTTT
>14|TRBV19|many|TRBD2|TRBJ2-1
CASNAGLAGNEQFF
TGTGCCAGTAACGCGGGACTAGCGGGCAATGAGCAGTTCTTC
>15|TRBV7-2|NA|TRBD1|TRBJ2-3
CASSLGQGVTDTQYF
TGTGCCAGCAGCTTAGGACAGGGGGTCACAGATACGCAGTATTTT
>15|TRBV20-1|many|NA|TRBJ2-7
CSARFVGAFGYEQYF
TGCAGTGCTAGATTTGTCGGGGCGTTTGGGTACGAGCAGTACTTC
>15|TRBV29-1|many|NA|TRBJ1-3
CSVEPLGTPGNTIYF
TGCAGCGTTGAACCGCTGGGGACTCCTGGAAACACCATATATTTT
>17|TRBV5-5|few|TRBD1|TRBJ2-7
CASSFKVSGQESYEQYF
TGTGCCAGCAGCTTTAAGGTTTCGGGACAGGAGTCCTACGAGCAGTACTTC
>12|TRBV6-6|many|NA|TRBJ2-3
CASSFTTDTQYF
TGTGCCAGCAGTTTCACCACAGATACGCAGTATTTT
>15|TRBV19|few|TRBD2|TRBJ2-2
CASSTITSGGGELFF
TGTGCCAGTAGTACGATAACTAGCGGGGGCGGGGAGCTGTTTTTT
>15|TRBV18|NA|NA|TRBJ2-7
CASSPRLVDGDEQYF
TGTGCCAGCTCACCGAGACTAGTGGACGGGGACGAGCAGTACTTC
>14|TRBV5-1|few|NA|TRBJ2-4
CASSLASGENIQYF
TGCGCCAGCAGCTTGGCATCAGGGGAGAACATTCAGTACTTC
>16|TRBV6-4|medium-sized|TRBD2|TRBJ2-3
CASSDGSGGTTDTQYF
TGTGCCAGCAGTGACGGTAGCGGGGGGACCACAGATACGCAGTATTTT
>16|TRBV19|many|TRBD2|TRBJ2-1
CASSSIIAGGLYEQFF
TGTGCCAGTAGCAGTATTATAGCGGGAGGCTTATATGAGCAGTTCTTC
>14|TRBV7-2|many|NA|TRBJ2-3
CASSSTGGADTQYF
TGTGCCAGCAGCTCAACAGGGGGGGCGGATACGCAGTATTTT
>15|TRBV7-2|few|NA|TRBJ2-7
CASSHGLAATYEQYF
TGTGCCAGCAGCCATGGTTTAGCGGCGACCTACGAGCAGTACTTC
>14|TRBV5-6|NA|NA|TRBJ2-7
CASSLNRASYEQYF
TGTGCCAGCAGCTTAAACAGGGCCTCCTACGAGCAGTACTTC
>12|TRBV6-5|NA|NA|TRBJ1-2
CASSYDSYGYTF
TGTGCCAGCAGTTACGACAGCTATGGCTACACCTTC
>12|TRBV20-1|many|NA|TRBJ2-7
CSVRLDSYEQYF
TGCAGTGTCAGACTGGATTCCTACGAGCAGTACTTC
>13|TRBV6-1|many|NA|TRBJ1-6
CASRGRPNSPLHF
TGTGCCAGCAGAGGACGGCCAAATTCACCCCTCCACTTT
>13|TRBV20-1|NA|NA|TRBJ2-3
CSARGGLGGTRYF
TGCAGTGCTAGAGGGGGCCTAGGCGGTACGCGGTATTTT
>16|TRBV15|few|NA|TRBJ2-1
CATSPIQGRPYNEQFF
TGTGCCACCAGTCCCATACAGGGGAGGCCCTACAATGAGCAGTTCTTC
>13|TRBV18|many|TRBD1|TRBJ2-1
CASSSDRANEQFF
TGTGCCAGCTCATCCGACAGGGCTAACGAGCAGTTCTTC
>15|TRBV6-6|many|TRBD1|TRBJ1-2
CASSSQGATEYGYTF
TGTGCCAGCAGTTCCCAGGGGGCAACGGAATATGGCTACACCTTC
>15|TRBV6-2/TRBV6-3|few|TRBD2|TRBJ2-7
CASSFGTSFTYEQYF
TGTGCCAGCAGCTTCGGGACTAGCTTTACCTACGAGCAGTACTTC
>13|TRBV2|many|NA|TRBJ1-5
CATKGDSNQPQHF
TGTGCCACCAAAGGGGATAGCAATCAGCCCCAGCATTTT
>12|TRBV29-1|many|NA|TRBJ1-1
CSVTRDLTEAFF
TGCAGCGTTACAAGGGATCTCACTGAAGCTTTCTTT
>16|TRBV20-1|few|NA|TRBJ2-6
CSARDAGWSGANVLTF
TGCAGTGCTAGAGATGCAGGGTGGTCTGGGGCCAACGTCCTGACTTTC